The TCR beta chain described here comes from a study of response to subunit inactivated influenza vaccine. Study-level findings and limits: Authors suggested seasonal influenza vaccinations each recruit few new T cells.

TCRdb independently ran MiXCR on the RT-PCR reads; one entry per CDR3 protein. The table shows roughly 670,000 distinct CDR3 sequences, with around 13% occurring only once. Germline-derived CDR1 and CDR2 are MNHEY and SVGEGT. Germline trimming cut 4 bases from V and 7 bases from J; bases unmatched to any gene: 9. The CDR3 has 16 residues. Only a few counts were recorded for this clonotype. Antigen specificity is unknown. The TCR sequence derives from a man in his fifties who received an inactivated influenza vaccine. This specimen was PBMCs from blood, taken 14 to 15 days before vaccination. This chain uses TRBV6-2 or TRBV6-3 with TRBJ2-2; 10 bases match TRBD2. CDR3 sequence: CASSSTRLAGIGELFF. The CDR3 DNA sequence: TGTGCCAGCAGTTCCACCAGACTAGCGGGCATCGGGGAGCTGTTTTTT.